The next 6 T cell receptor beta chains were all read from a single sample in a study of pediatric ulcerative colitis. Sequenced by immunoSEQ multiplex PCR; TCRdb stores in-frame clones only, minus some. The table shows about 64,000 clones, with 86% occurring only once. Sample: blood. The receptors derive from a boy younger than 18 with severe ulcerative colitis.

The chain carries TRBV15 and TRBJ2-5, with D perhaps being TRBD1 or TRBD2 (6 bases each). The CDR3 length is 16 residues. Per germline, CDR1 LNHNV and CDR2 YYDKDF (reference sequence). Trimming shortened V by 3 bases and J by 4 bases, and 18 bases separated the two germline ends. The CDR3 region is CATSRGLKEGGETQYF. The CDR3 nucleotides read TGTGCCACCAGCAGGGGCCTGAAGGAGGGGGGAGAGACCCAGTACTTC.

In DNA form, the CDR3 reads TGTGCCAGTAGTATTATCCGAAACTATGGCTACACCTTC. It encodes CASSIIRNYGYTF. The rearrangement joins TRBV19 to TRBJ1-2; D not certain. The ends were cut back, 3 bases at V and 2 bases at J, with 7 bases in the middle. The V gene's germline CDR1 is LNHDA and CDR2 SQIVND (reference sequence). This CDR3 has 13 amino acids. The full variable domain, its missing parts supplied by reference TRBV19 and TRBJ1-2, is DGGITQSPKYLFRKEGQNVTLSCEQNLNHDAMYWYRQDPGQGLRLIYYSQIVNDFQKGDIAEGYSVSREKKESFPLTVTSAQKNPTAFYLCASSIIRNYGYTFGSGTRLTVV.

CDR3 sequence reads: CASSLGSQGNTIYF. CDR3 nucleotide sequence: TGCGCCAGCAGCTTGGGGTCACAAGGAAACACCATATATTTT. The genes are TRBV5-1 and TRBJ1-3; unclear D gene. Germline V CDR1 and CDR2: SGHRS, YFSETQ. V was pared by 0 bases and J by 4 bases, with 8 bases between. The CDR3 extends over 14 amino acids.

This clone has only one observation. The V gene is TRBV28, the J gene TRBJ2-1; no reliable D call. The CDR3 has 11 residues. Trimming removed 7 bases at V and 4 bases at J, with 5 bases between. Per the germline V gene, CDR1 is MDHEN and CDR2 is SYDVKM. The CDR3 sequence: CASKRYNEQFF. The CDR3 region has the DNA TGTGCCAGCAAACGGTACAATGAGCAGTTCTTC. Full variable domain (missing parts from reference TRBV28 and TRBJ2-1): DVKVTQSSRYLVKRTGEKVFLECVQDMDHENMFWYRQDPGLGLRLIYFSYDVKMKEKGDIPEGYSVSREKKERFSLILESASTNQTSMYLCASKRYNEQFFGPGTRLTVL.

CDR3 bases: TGTGCCAGCAATGGGTACCAAGAGACCCAGTACTTC. Its translation is CASNGYQETQYF. V gene TRBV2 combines with J gene TRBJ2-5, with no clear D. The CDR3 has 12 amino acids. The V and J ends lost 7 bases and 0 bases respectively, with 6 bases between them. Germline CDR1 is SNHLY and CDR2 is FYNNEI.

This rearrangement joins TRBV27 to TRBJ1-1; D possibly corresponds to TRBD1 (5 bases). This CDR3 contains 13 residues. The germline V and J ends were trimmed by 3 bases and 1 base, with 6 bases remaining between them. Germline loops: CDR1 MNHEY, CDR2 SMNVEV (reference sequence). The CDR3 region has the DNA TGTGCCAGCAGTTTCGGGACGAACACTGAAGCTTTCTTT. Residues: CASSFGTNTEAFF.